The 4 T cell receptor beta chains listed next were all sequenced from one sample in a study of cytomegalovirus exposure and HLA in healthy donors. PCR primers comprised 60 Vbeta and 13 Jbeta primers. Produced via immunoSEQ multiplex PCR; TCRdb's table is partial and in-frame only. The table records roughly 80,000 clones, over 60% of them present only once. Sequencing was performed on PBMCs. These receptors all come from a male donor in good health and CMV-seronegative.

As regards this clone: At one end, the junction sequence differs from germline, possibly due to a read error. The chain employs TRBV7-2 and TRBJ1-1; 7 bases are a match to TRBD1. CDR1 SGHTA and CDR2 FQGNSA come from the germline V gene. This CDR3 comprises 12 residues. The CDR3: CASSPTGRPWAF. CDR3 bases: TGTGCCAGCAGCCCGACAGGGAGGCCGTGGGCCTTT.

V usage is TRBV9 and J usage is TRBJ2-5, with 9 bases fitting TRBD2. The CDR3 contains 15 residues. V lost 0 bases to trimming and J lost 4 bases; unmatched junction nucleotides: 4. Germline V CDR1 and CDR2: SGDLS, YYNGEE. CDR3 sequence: CASSVGIAGAETQYF. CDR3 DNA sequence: TGTGCCAGCAGCGTAGGGATAGCGGGAGCAGAGACCCAGTACTTC.

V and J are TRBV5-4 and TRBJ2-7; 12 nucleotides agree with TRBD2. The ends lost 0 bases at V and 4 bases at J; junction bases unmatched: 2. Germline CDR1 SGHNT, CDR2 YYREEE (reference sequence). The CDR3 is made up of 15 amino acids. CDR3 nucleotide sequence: TGTGCCAGCAGCTTGGGACTAGCGGGAGTATACGAGCAGTACTTC. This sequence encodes CASSLGLAGVYEQYF. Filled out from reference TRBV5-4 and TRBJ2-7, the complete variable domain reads ETGVTQSPTHLIKTRGQQVTLRCSSQSGHNTVSWYQQALGQGPQFIFQYYREEENGRGNFPPRFSGLQFPNYSSELNVNALELDDSALYLCASSLGLAGVYEQYFGPGTRLTVT.

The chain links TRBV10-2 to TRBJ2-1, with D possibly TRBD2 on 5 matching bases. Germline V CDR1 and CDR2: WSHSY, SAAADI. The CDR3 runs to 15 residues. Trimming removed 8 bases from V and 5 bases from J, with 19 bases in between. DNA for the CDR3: TGCGCCAGCCGGACGGAGGCCATGCGGGACAATGAGCAGTTCTTC. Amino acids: CASRTEAMRDNEQFF.